This T cell receptor beta chain originates from a study of shared clonotypes between healthy human individuals. Replicate sorted-subset PCRs were loaded with about 0.2 ug DNA, about 30,000 T cell genomes. The table came from immunoSEQ multiplex PCR; TCRdb's copy has only in-frame clones and leaves some out. The sample includes about 960,000 clones, around 80% of them seen just once. This CDR3 has 17 amino acids. The healthy adult donors were HIV-negative and reported no recent acute infections or vaccinations. The receptor's source is a man aged 18-30 years in good health. Sequences were obtained from memory CD4+ T cells sorted from blood. Subset of the sample: CD45RA-negative fraction. V usage is TRBV1 and J usage is TRBJ2-7; the table's D call, TRBD2, was not checked against the DNA. TRBV1 is a pseudogene segment. The chain's CDR3 is CTSSQDCREGPSYEQYF. The CDR3 DNA reads TGCACCAGCAGCCAAGATTGTCGGGAGGGGCCCTCCTACGAGCAGTACTTC.